This T cell receptor beta chain was profiled in a study of PD-1 blockade in mismatch repair-deficient tumors. Study information: Enrolled about 2013-2016, patients had progressing, pretreated mismatch repair-deficient cancers of 12 to 13 types.

On this clone itself: Its specificity is unknown.

Study results and limitations: Tumor-resident clones, often undetectable pretreatment in blood, expanded then contracted after pembrolizumab.

Trimming removed 0 bases from V and 6 bases from J, with 9 bases in between. Looked up from germline, CDR1 is MNHEY and CDR2 is SVGAGI. The CDR3 spans 13 residues. The TCR-sequenced patients were a few responders to pembrolizumab. Method: immunoSEQ multiplex PCR; TCRdb's copy keeps in-frame clones and lacks some. The table includes 100,000 to 150,000 clones, roughly 86% detected once. This sequence originates from an adult with mismatch repair-deficient cancer. Sample: peripheral blood, taken 44 weeks after starting pembrolizumab. The chain employs TRBV6-5 and TRBJ2-7; D remains ambiguous. The CDR3 region is CASSYSGNPEQYF. Here the CDR3 DNA reads TGTGCCAGCAGTTACTCAGGGAACCCCGAGCAGTACTTC.